Listed here is a single T cell receptor beta chain. The antigen remains undetermined. Trimming removed 5 bases from V and 3 bases from J, with 13 bases in between. This CDR3 is 14 amino acids long. Germline V CDR1 and CDR2: SEHNR, FQNEAQ (reference sequence). Tagging with unique molecular identifiers was applied to individual cDNA molecules. Using its own MiXCR run on the 5' RACE reads, TCRdb lists one record per CDR3 protein. The data contain fewer than 70,000 distinct CDR3 sequences, roughly 4.6% of them singletons. This record belongs to a study of early T cells in non-severe SARS-CoV-2 infection. Study-wide context: The study sequenced bulk RNA from unsorted whole blood, with chains unpaired. The study's findings and limits: Lookups in VDJdb leaned toward anti-spike CD8 responses and missed private and CD4 specificities.

The specimen was whole blood, collected at baseline. The genes are TRBV7-9 and TRBJ1-1; D remains unclear. This TCR was recovered from an adult who was a healthcare worker with PCR-confirmed SARS-CoV-2 infection or an uninfected control (not recorded which). The donor label of this sample is uncertain. The CDR3 coding sequence is TGTGCCAGCAGCCCCACGAACGGGGACACTGAAGCTTTCTTT. Translation gives CASSPTNGDTEAFF.